This TCR beta chain was captured by sequencing in a study of blood T cell repertoires in COVID-19. The wider study: Sample material is recorded as cDNA or gDNA derived from T cells, B-cell-depleted T cells, or PBMCs.

Germline V gives CDR1 MDHEN, CDR2 SYDVKM. The junction had 6 bases not matched to a gene; V was cut back by 6 bases and J by 4 bases. The CDR3 extends over 14 amino acids. Authors' data handling: The authors estimated nucleated cell counts from reference gene primer amplification. Libraries were prepared by immunoSEQ multiplex PCR; TCRdb keeps only in-frame clonotypes and omits some of them. V and J calls plus clone size are reproduced from that table; the DNA served to infer D and trimming. The sample holds roughly 200,000 clones, 78% seen once. The chain carries TRBV28 and TRBJ1-2; 9 bases align to TRBD1. The TCR comes from a woman at least 80 years old with active or convalescent COVID-19. The sequenced sample consisted of peripheral blood. The CDR3 sequence is CASSYRGLPYGYTF. The CDR3 DNA sequence: TGTGCCAGCAGCTACAGGGGGCTCCCCTATGGCTACACCTTC.